At least ten counts were recorded for the clone carrying this TCR beta chain. The data belong to a study of T-cell memory formation after mild COVID-19. Per germline, CDR1 LGHNA and CDR2 YNFKEQ. This CDR3 comprises 15 residues. The junction had 5 bases not matched to a gene; V was cut back by 4 bases and J by 0 bases. 5'RACE with constant-segment primers built TCRalpha and TCRbeta cDNA libraries with UMIs. Each CDR3 protein gets one entry after TCRdb re-called the 5' RACE reads with MiXCR. The sample yields about 610,000 distinct CDR3 sequences, around a sixth seen once. The chain joins TRBV4-2 to TRBJ1-2, with 7 bases that match TRBD1. The TCR comes from an adult woman who had mild COVID-19 (a few samples of this study predate the infection). Cell type and time point are not known. Sequenced input: PBMCs or a T cell subset sorted from them (not recorded which). CDR3 sequence (DNA): TGTGCCAGCAGCCCCCCGGGACAGTCTAACTATGGCTACACCTTC. This encodes CASSPPGQSNYGYTF.